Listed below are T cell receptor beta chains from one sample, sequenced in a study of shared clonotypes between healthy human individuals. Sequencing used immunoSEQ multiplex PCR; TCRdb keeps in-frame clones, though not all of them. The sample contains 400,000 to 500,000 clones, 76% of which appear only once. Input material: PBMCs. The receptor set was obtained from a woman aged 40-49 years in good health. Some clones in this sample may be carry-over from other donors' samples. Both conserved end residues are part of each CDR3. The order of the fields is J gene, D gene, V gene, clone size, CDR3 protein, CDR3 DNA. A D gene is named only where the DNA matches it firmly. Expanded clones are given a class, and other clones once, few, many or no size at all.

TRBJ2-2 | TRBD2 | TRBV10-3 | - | CAISDGAGGPHTGELFF | TGTGCCATCAGTGACGGGGCGGGAGGGCCGCACACCGGGGAGCTGTTTTTT
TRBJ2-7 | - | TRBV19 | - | CASSARVSYEQYF | TGTGCCAGTAGTGCCCGGGTCTCCTACGAGCAGTACTTC
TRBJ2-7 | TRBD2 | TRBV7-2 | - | CASSSGGQLAGRRFEQYF | TGTGCCAGCAGCTCTGGGGGGCAACTAGCGGGACGCCGGTTCGAGCAGTACTTC
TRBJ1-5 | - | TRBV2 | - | CASSWGRADQPQHF | TGTGCCAGCAGTTGGGGAAGGGCTGACCAGCCCCAGCATTTT
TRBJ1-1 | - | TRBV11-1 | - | CASSPDRLEAFF | TGTGCCAGCAGCCCCGACCGCTTAGAAGCTTTCTTT
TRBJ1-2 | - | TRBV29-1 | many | CSVSDLNYGYTF | TGCAGCGTTTCCGATCTAAACTATGGCTACACCTTC
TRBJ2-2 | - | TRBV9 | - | CASSVHRDRNTGELFF | TGTGCCAGCAGCGTACATAGAGACAGGAACACCGGGGAGCTGTTTTTT
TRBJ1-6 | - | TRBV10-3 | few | CAISEQDGNSPLHF | TGTGCCATCAGTGAACAGGATGGGAATTCACCCCTCCACTTT
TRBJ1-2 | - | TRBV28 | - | CASSLRTLYGYTF | TGTGCCAGCAGTCTCAGGACCCTTTATGGCTACACCTTC
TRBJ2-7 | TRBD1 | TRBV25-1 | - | CASSELGTGVDEQYF | TGTGCCAGCAGTGAATTGGGGACAGGGGTTGACGAGCAGTACTTC
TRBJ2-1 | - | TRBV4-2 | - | CASSQDPSVVEDNEQFF | TGTGCCAGCAGCCAAGATCCCTCGGTGGTGGAGGACAATGAGCAGTTCTTC
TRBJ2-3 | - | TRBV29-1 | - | CSVESSATSTDTQYF | TGCAGCGTTGAATCCAGCGCCACTAGCACAGATACGCAGTATTTT
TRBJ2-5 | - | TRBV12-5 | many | CASGTGTEQETQYF | TGTGCTAGTGGTACAGGGACCGAACAAGAGACCCAGTACTTC
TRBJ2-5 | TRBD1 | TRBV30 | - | CACRDRGLETQYF | TGTGCCTGCCGGGACAGGGGATTGGAGACCCAGTACTTC
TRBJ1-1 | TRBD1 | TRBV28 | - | CASSYPEGTGSQTEAFF | TGTGCCAGCAGTTATCCCGAGGGGACAGGGTCCCAAACTGAAGCTTTCTTT
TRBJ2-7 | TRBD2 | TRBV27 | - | CASGVTSGYEQYF | TGTGCCAGTGGGGTTACTAGCGGATACGAGCAGTACTTC
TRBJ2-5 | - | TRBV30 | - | CAWKGPTYQETQYF | TGTGCCTGGAAGGGACCGACGTACCAAGAGACCCAGTACTTC
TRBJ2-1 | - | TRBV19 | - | CASSPGYYNEQFF | TGTGCCAGTAGTCCGGGGTATTACAATGAGCAGTTCTTC
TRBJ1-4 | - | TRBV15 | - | CATSRAAGYIEKLFF | TGTGCCACCAGCAGAGCTGCAGGGTATATTGAAAAACTGTTTTTT
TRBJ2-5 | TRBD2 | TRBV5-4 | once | CASSWKREAQGTQYF | TGTGCCAGCAGCTGGAAGCGGGAGGCCCAAGGGACCCAGTACTTC